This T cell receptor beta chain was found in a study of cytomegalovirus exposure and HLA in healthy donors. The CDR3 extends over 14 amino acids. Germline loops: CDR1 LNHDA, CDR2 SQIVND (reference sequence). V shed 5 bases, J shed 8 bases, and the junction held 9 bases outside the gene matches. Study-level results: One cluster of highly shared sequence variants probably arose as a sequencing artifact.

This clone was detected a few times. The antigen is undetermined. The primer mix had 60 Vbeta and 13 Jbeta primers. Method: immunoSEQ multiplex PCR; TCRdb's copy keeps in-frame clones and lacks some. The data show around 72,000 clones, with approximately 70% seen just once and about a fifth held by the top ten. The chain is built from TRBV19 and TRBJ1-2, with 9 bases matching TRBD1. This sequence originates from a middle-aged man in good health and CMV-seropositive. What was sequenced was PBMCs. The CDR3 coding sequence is TGTGCCAGTAGTGTGGACAGGGGTGGAGGAGGCTACACCTTC. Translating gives CASSVDRGGGGYTF.